These T cell receptor beta chains were read from a single sample in a study of T cells in Graves' hyperthyroidism and ophthalmopathy. TCRdb fed the multiplex PCR reads into MiXCR, producing one record per CDR3 protein. The sample has a few hundred thousand distinct CDR3 sequences, approximately 14% seen once. The sequenced material came from blood. The receptors here all came from a woman under 40 with Graves' hyperthyroidism. Each CDR3 is given without its conserved first and last residue.

v_call: TRBV20-1
cdr3_aa: SARRTERNEQY

v_call: TRBV6-1
cdr3_aa: ASRRGSYEQY

v_call: TRBV18
cdr3_aa: ASSSQGRPNEKLF

v_call: TRBV4-1
cdr3_aa: ASSQALAGGRGYEQY

v_call: TRBV6-1
cdr3_aa: ASRTMGRSTDTQY

v_call: TRBV7-9
cdr3_aa: ASSTLRDIYNEQF

v_call: TRBV7-9
cdr3_aa: ASSRTSGRTAYEQY

v_call: TRBV3-1
cdr3_aa: VSSQEWSGELF

v_call: TRBV29-1
cdr3_aa: SVEGPGYNEQF

v_call: TRBV3-1
cdr3_aa: ASSLRDSADTQY

v_call: TRBV7-3
cdr3_aa: ASSLRPTGLFNTEAF

v_call: TRBV9
cdr3_aa: ASSVALDSPNQETQY

v_call: TRBV7-3
cdr3_aa: ASSPGGSDQETQY

v_call: TRBV11-2
cdr3_aa: ASSLAGAVTGELF

v_call: TRBV11-2
cdr3_aa: ASSLPAASLNTGELF

v_call: TRBV27
cdr3_aa: ASSTSTGMGVLGYTQY

v_call: TRBV27
cdr3_aa: ASGGQRYEQY

v_call: TRBV3-1
cdr3_aa: ASSPKPDSYEQY

v_call: TRBV7-2
cdr3_aa: ASSHRIEYDNEQF

v_call: TRBV7-9
cdr3_aa: ASSLRLAGGVGKGNEQF

v_call: TRBV24-1
cdr3_aa: ATAGGGLAF

v_call: TRBV18
cdr3_aa: ASSPPGMSSGVAGEQY

v_call: TRBV12-3/TRBV12-4
cdr3_aa: ASTEGSRQAPSYEQY

v_call: TRBV27
cdr3_aa: ASSSGSGDIQY

v_call: TRBV12-3/TRBV12-4
cdr3_aa: ASSDKADEDTQY

v_call: TRBV28
cdr3_aa: ASSPTQPAGSTDTQY

v_call: TRBV5-5
cdr3_aa: ASSFLVWREGRGTGELF

v_call: TRBV10-1
cdr3_aa: ASSPGAAYTTHTDTQY

v_call: TRBV4-3
cdr3_aa: ASSQDLGRDTGELF

v_call: TRBV20-1
cdr3_aa: SASSGVLDEQF

v_call: TRBV7-9
cdr3_aa: ASSLGLAESYNEQF

v_call: TRBV12-3/TRBV12-4
cdr3_aa: ASSLLGDSPLH

v_call: TRBV7-2
cdr3_aa: ASSLAGTRVEQF

v_call: TRBV3-1
cdr3_aa: ASRVTGGSGTQY

v_call: TRBV12-3/TRBV12-4
cdr3_aa: ASSHNGQGATTEAF

v_call: TRBV7-9
cdr3_aa: ASSYRRGASTEAF

v_call: TRBV7-9
cdr3_aa: ASSSTGGEDPKKLF

v_call: TRBV4-2
cdr3_aa: ASSQDNGIREQY

v_call: TRBV3-1
cdr3_aa: ASSQEVQIYNEQF

v_call: TRBV7-6
cdr3_aa: ASRRDNTGELF

v_call: TRBV29-1
cdr3_aa: SVTTASGANVLT

v_call: TRBV20-1
cdr3_aa: SARMETRGGREQF

v_call: TRBV12-3/TRBV12-4
cdr3_aa: ASRSGSEGYGYT

v_call: TRBV5-1
cdr3_aa: ASSFTAMNTEAF

v_call: TRBV7-2
cdr3_aa: ASKTGPFYAGELF

v_call: TRBV29-1
cdr3_aa: SVVATQITDTQY

v_call: TRBV12-3/TRBV12-4
cdr3_aa: ASSLASGQGGETQY

v_call: TRBV29-1
cdr3_aa: SVQRVQATEAF

v_call: TRBV20-1
cdr3_aa: SARDRAVAKNIQY

v_call: TRBV4-1
cdr3_aa: ASSEGWGQY

v_call: TRBV6-1
cdr3_aa: ASTMTGEDEKLF

v_call: TRBV12-3/TRBV12-4
cdr3_aa: ASSLDRGPSYEQY

v_call: TRBV18
cdr3_aa: ASSPPATSGVNEQF